This T cell receptor (beta chain) was sequenced during a study of blood T cells in healthy people across ages. Study-wide points: As naive T cell percentage varied, TCR beta diversity correlated strongly with it.

Using a J-beta primer mix together with a sample-barcoded 5' primer, a second PCR was run for roughly 7 to 12 cycles. TCRdb called the 5' RACE reads again in MiXCR, with one record for every CDR3 protein. The table shows about a million distinct CDR3 sequences, with roughly 51% occurring only once. This clonotype was observed a handful of times. Its cognate antigen is unknown. Per germline, CDR1 MNHNS and CDR2 SASEGT. The length of the CDR3 is 15 residues. With 5 bases removed from V and 0 bases from J, the gap between germline ends came to 14 bases. Each donor had 9 to 10 milliliters of peripheral blood drawn.

This chain uses TRBV6-1 with TRBJ2-7; tentative D call: TRBD2 (6 bases). The clonotype was recovered from an older woman in good health. The specimen sequenced was blood. The CDR3: CASSISSGSSYEQYF. In DNA, the CDR3 is TGTGCCAGCAGTATAAGTAGCGGAAGCTCCTACGAGCAGTACTTC.